The clone carrying this T cell receptor (beta chain) has just one count. These data originate in a study of blood T cell repertoires in COVID-19. The trim removed 4 bases at V and 9 bases at J, leaving 10 bases unmatched. The CDR3 has 14 residues. Germline V gene data show CDR1 as SGHDT and CDR2 as YYEEEE. As handled by the study authors: Amplification of reference gene primers provided the estimated nucleated cell counts. The table came from immunoSEQ multiplex PCR; TCRdb's copy has only in-frame clones and leaves some out. The DNA gave D and trimming, while V, J and clone size come from that table. The data contain roughly 250,000 clones, approximately 86% of them singletons. Seattle patients were enrolled while actively infected and followed longitudinally.

The chain recombines TRBV5-6 with TRBJ2-1; 7 positions agree with TRBD2. This receptor was taken from a human donor with COVID-19, enrolled during active disease. The donor label of this sample is uncertain. Sequencing was carried out using peripheral blood. CDR3 in amino acids: CASSLSGPRAEQFF. The CDR3 DNA follows: TGTGCCAGCAGCCTTAGCGGGCCCAGGGCTGAGCAGTTCTTC.